This T cell receptor (beta chain) was captured by sequencing in a study of cytomegalovirus exposure and HLA in healthy donors (dated by TCRdb to the late 2010s). In terms of the full investigation: According to an earlier analysis of 550 to 750 of the donors, about 179 million T cells yielded some 120 million unique TCR beta sequences and around 280 Gb of sequence data. HLA typing included class I and class II loci at four-digit resolution. Donor age, sex, ethnicity and CMV serostatus were compiled together with the repertoire data. Typing coverage differed by locus: A, B, C, DRB1 and DQB1 were typed in roughly 629-630 donors, DQA1 in 500 to 550, DPA1 in nearly 610, and DPB1 in just under 490. To predict cytomegalovirus infection status, the study combined high-throughput TCR immunosequencing, statistical association of individual TCRs with disease status, and machine learning. Besides the first cohort of hundreds of subjects, a separate validation cohort made up of over 100 different subjects was used. A later genetic analysis took genome-wide SNP genotypes for about three fifths of the 666 donors and used that subset as a discovery cohort. Using immunosequencing, the study profiled T cell repertoires from fewer than 700 subjects and related those repertoires to cytomegalovirus serostatus. Four to six DR-DQ haplotypes were handled as single units for association and clustering, since linkage in the cohort was strong. A later analysis re-analyzed previously published TCR beta repertoires from 500 to 700 donors and added high-resolution HLA genotyping to study TCR occurrence patterns. Among 300 to 500 genotyped donors of the cohort, an average of about 240,000 unique TCR beta nucleotide sequences was sequenced per donor, of which about 18% were non-productive. All discovery cohort repertoires had been generated on a single sequencing platform. The later analysis used no new phenotypic data to find candidate immune exposures, relying instead on TCR beta sequences and their occurrence across donors. An early release covering roughly 640 HLA-typed donors comprised roughly 300 gigabases of sequencing data and 85 million to 100 million unique TCR sequences. Of the 350 to 450 genotyped donors, about 80% fell in the genetic ancestry cluster associated with self-reported Caucasian donors. The aim of the study was to test whether cataloging public T cell receptors could identify signatures of past pathogen exposure. An earlier analysis of fewer than 700 of the donors applied high-throughput TCR beta sequencing to assess whether each TCR beta V gene segment acted as functional or pseudogenic. What the study reported, not specific to this receptor: Three of the identified cytomegalovirus-associated TCR beta chains were confirmed in vitro to be specific for cytomegalovirus antigens. When HLA alleles, especially DR and DQ, strongly co-occurred, TCR associations were difficult to assign to individual alleles. Across donors, most TCR sequences were observed very rarely, whereas some public TCRs were present in many individuals. A later genetic analysis reported fewer N-insertions in productive TCRs among donors in an Asian-associated ancestry cluster than the roughly 700-donor mean. An association between a missense DCLRE1C variant and V-gene and J-gene trimming of TCR beta chains was found in a later genetic analysis and replicated in an independent cohort. Cytomegalovirus status was reported to be diagnosed by the classifier with high specificity and sensitivity in both the original and validation cohorts. Correlated functional status among segregating V segments might reflect linkage disequilibrium, but an unknown experimental factor could not be ruled out. In the study, some 160 TCR beta chains were listed as associated with cytomegalovirus. HLA typing was unavailable for some donors at each locus, so association tests used only the typed subset. A later analysis found that HLA-associated TCR beta chains were more clonally expanded and had lower generation probabilities than equally common non-associated chains. Because the 87-base-pair reads could not distinguish some IMGT-functional V segments, including TRBV6-2 and TRBV6-3, those segments were excluded. A further reported finding was that TCR beta sequences accurately predicted the HLA-A and HLA-B alleles for most subjects in the first cohort. The only immune exposure information available for the cohort was CMV serostatus. This cohort had only TCR beta chains sequenced, and the lack of alpha or paired-chain data limited which features could be detected. The sequencing pipeline was judged likely to have produced a cluster of highly shared sequence variants as a technical artifact. In a later analysis, several top co-occurrence clusters were reported to appear linked to parvovirus B19, influenza, CMV and Epstein-Barr virus. According to the authors, the approach could potentially be generalized to other disease states and immunological phenotypes. Specific HLA alleles were associated with roughly 16,000 TCR beta sequences at a false discovery rate of 0.05 in a later analysis. In a later analysis, the rate of TCR association differed among HLA loci, with DRB1 alleles having the most associated TCRs and HLA-C alleles having the fewest. In a later analysis, most CMV-associated TCR beta chains were found to appear HLA-restricted, with HLA associations seemingly driven largely by CMV exposure. Presence/absence analyses assumed roughly uniform sequencing depth across donors, an assumption that may not hold. Because counts were too low, around 17 rarely observed V segments, including chromosome 9 orphons, were left out of the earlier analysis of 587 of the donors. An earlier analysis of approximately 600 of the donors showed that most TCR beta V segments appeared in productive rearrangements either about 87% or about 30% of the time, which broadly matched IMGT annotations.

Library construction relied on the immunoSEQ multiplex PCR assay. For the multiplex PCR, a mixture combining 60 forward primers for TCR Vbeta segments and 13 reverse primers for TCR Jbeta segments was used. Amplification of the CDR3 region of rearranged TCR beta genes was performed with a multiplex PCR assay on genomic DNA. The Illumina HiSeq System was used to sequence the amplified TCR beta libraries as 87-base-pair reads. The original methods were these. A later analysis tallied 80 million to 95 million unique TCR beta chains across the 650 to 750 repertoires, and approximately 9.9 million of those chains were shared by two or more donors. Raw reads were error-corrected and collapsed into unique sequences with a nearest-neighbor algorithm that merged closely related sequences to remove PCR and sequencing errors. CDR3 sequences were aligned to IMGT reference sequences to assign V, D and J gene segments. Each retained sequence needed at least a six-nucleotide match to both a V gene segment and a J gene segment. Rearrangements were classified as productive when the CDR3 lacked stop codons and remained in frame with V and J, and all other rearrangements were classified as non-productive. CDR3 was defined by IMGT convention, running from the second conserved V-encoded cysteine to the conserved J-encoded phenylalanine. Sequences without an unambiguous match to a single V gene segment were excluded from the earlier analysis of 450 to 750 of the donors. An earlier analysis of several hundred of the donors called V segments functional above 56.7% productive rearrangements and segregating when the between-donor standard deviation exceeded 5%. A statistical classification framework was developed to diagnose cytomegalovirus status using the catalog of TCR beta chain sequences. In a later analysis, TCR nucleotide sequences were compared against IMGT/GENE-DB human TR gene sequences so that V and J genes could be assigned. The TCRdist pipeline was used in a later analysis to assign CDR3 sequences and most-parsimonious VDJ recombination scenarios. In a later analysis, each TCR beta chain was defined by its CDR3 amino acid sequence together with its V-gene family, and reads without a unique V-gene family were excluded. A later analysis removed 592 highly shared, low-generation-probability nucleotide sequences to deal with suspected cross-contamination and a sequencing artifact. In a later analysis, a clonal expansion index for each public chain was calculated from normalized within-repertoire ranks of inferred template counts. Generation probabilities in a later analysis came from a VDJ recombination model fitted to out-of-frame rearrangements, and those results were checked against IGoR. In a later analysis, TCR-TCR, TCR-HLA and TCR-CMV co-occurrence was scored with hypergeometric tests, and a repertoire-size bias correction was applied to TCR pairs. To estimate false discovery rates, a later analysis permuted the HLA or CMV assignments 20 times. A later analysis grouped co-occurring TCRs with DBSCAN, adding TCRdist sequence similarity when clustering within HLA-allele-positive subsets. Repertoires with fewer than 30,000 or more than 120,000 public chains, plus five repertoires with anomalous nucleotide sharing, were excluded from co-occurrence clustering. In its TCRdb copy, this immuneACCESS table keeps in-frame sequences only and misses some clones. Where compared with another copy, unresolved V genes explain less than half of these, and the others have no known cause. Clonal size and the V and J genes are those of that table, whereas D and trimming came from the DNA. The sample table records roughly 98,000 clones; approximately 71% of these occur just once. Clones ranked in the top ten supply around 7.2% of the sample.

The CDR3 has 14 amino acids, counting the end cysteine and phenylalanine. Only CDR3 DNA is held: 42 bases, read in frame from base 1. Sequences MNHEY (CDR1) and SVGAGI (CDR2) are obtained from the germline V gene. V is trimmed back by 4 bases and J by 5 bases, and the junction contains 6 bases that no gene match accounts for. The cohort was made up of about 670 healthy bone marrow donors. At the time of sampling, all cohort members were nominally healthy, though unrecorded immune exposures were likely present. The donor tested CMV seronegative, placing the donor among the roughly 340 seronegative members of the cohort. A peripheral blood sample was provided by each donor, and peripheral blood mononuclear cells were used for TCR beta sequencing. The Qiagen DNeasy Blood Extraction Kit was used to extract genomic DNA from the blood cell samples. In regard to this clone: The target of this receptor is not known. The sample holds no much larger clone one base away, and base qualities are not on file.

The specimen sequenced was PBMCs. The rearrangement combines TRBV6-5 with TRBJ2-7; TRBD1 matches 9 bases in the middle. The receptor was isolated from a female donor in good health and CMV-seronegative. The bases read TGTGCCAGCAGTTCCTCCGGGACAGGGAACGAGCAGTACTTC. This gives the protein CASSSSGTGNEQYF.